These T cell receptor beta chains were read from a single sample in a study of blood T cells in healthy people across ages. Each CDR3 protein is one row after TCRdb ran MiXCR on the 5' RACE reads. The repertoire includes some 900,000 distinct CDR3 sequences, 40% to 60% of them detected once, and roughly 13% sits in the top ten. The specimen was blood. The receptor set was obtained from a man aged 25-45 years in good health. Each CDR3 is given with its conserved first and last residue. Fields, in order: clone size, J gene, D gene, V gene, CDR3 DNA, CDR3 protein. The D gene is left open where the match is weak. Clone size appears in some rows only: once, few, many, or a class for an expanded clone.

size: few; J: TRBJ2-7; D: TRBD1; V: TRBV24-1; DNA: TGTGCCACCAGTGAGGCCGGGACAGGGTCCCACGAGCAGTACTTC; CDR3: CATSEAGTGSHEQYF
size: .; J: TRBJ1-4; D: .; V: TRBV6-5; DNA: TGTGCCAGCAGTGAACAGGGAGGAGGAGAAAAACTGTTTTTT; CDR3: CASSEQGGGEKLFF
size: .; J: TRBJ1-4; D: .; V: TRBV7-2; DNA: TGTGCCAGCAGGCGGGAAGGATCAACTAATGAAAAACTGTTTTTT; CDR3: CASRREGSTNEKLFF
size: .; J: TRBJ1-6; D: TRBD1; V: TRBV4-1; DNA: TGCGCCAGCAGTCCAATAAAAGACAGGGGCCCTAATTCACCCCTCCACTTT; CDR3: CASSPIKDRGPNSPLHF
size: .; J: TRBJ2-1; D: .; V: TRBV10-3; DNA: TGTGCCATCAGTGCGACGCACAATGAGCAGTTCTTC; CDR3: CAISATHNEQFF
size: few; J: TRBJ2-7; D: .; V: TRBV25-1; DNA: TGTGCCAGCAGTGAAACCCACGAGCAGTACTTC; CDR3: CASSETHEQYF
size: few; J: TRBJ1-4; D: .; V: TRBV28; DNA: TGTGCCAGCAGGGAGCTTGTAATGACGACTAATGAAAAACTGTTTTTT; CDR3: CASRELVMTTNEKLFF
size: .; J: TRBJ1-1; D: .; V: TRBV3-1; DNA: TGTGCCAGCAGCCCCTCAGGGGCACCTCACACTGAAGCTTTCTTT; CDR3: CASSPSGAPHTEAFF
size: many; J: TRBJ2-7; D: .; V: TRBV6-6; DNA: TGTGCCAGCAGTTCTGGCGCCGAGCAGTACTTC; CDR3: CASSSGAEQYF
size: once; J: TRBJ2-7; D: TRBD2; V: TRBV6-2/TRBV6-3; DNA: TGTGCCAGCAGTTCCCAGCGTAGCGGGAGGCCTACACCCGAGCAGTACTTC; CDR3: CASSSQRSGRPTPEQYF
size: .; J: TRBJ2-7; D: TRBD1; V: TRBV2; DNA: TGTGCCAGCAGACATGACAGGGGCTCCTACGAGCAGTACTTC; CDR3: CASRHDRGSYEQYF
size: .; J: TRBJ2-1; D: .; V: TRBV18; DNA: TGTGCCAGCTCGCACAGGGACGGAAGGAGAGACAATGAGCAGTTCTTC; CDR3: CASSHRDGRRDNEQFF
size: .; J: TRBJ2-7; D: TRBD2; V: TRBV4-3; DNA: TGCGCCAGCAGCCAAGATACTAGCGGGGGGCTTGCGTACGAGCAGTACTTC; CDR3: CASSQDTSGGLAYEQYF
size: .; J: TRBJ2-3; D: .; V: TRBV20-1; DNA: TGCAGTGCTAGAGTTCAACGGGGGCTTAGCACAGATACGCAGTATTTT; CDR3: CSARVQRGLSTDTQYF
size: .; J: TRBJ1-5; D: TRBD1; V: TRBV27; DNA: TGTGCCAGCAGTCTACAGGGGGCGGGATTGGGCAATCAGCCCCAGCATTTT; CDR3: CASSLQGAGLGNQPQHF
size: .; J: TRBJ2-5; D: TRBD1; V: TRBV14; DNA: TGTGCCAGCCAGAGGGGGCTCCAAGAGACCCAGTACTTC; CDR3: CASQRGLQETQYF
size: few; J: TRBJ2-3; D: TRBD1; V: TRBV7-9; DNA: TGTGCCAGCAGCCGTCCCAGGGGGCAGGGAACAGATACGCAGTATTTT; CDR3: CASSRPRGQGTDTQYF
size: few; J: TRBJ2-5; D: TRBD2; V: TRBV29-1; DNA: TGCAGCGTTGTGGAGCGGGGGCTAGAGACCCAGTACTTC; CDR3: CSVVERGLETQYF
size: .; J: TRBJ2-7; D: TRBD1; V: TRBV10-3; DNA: TGTGCCATCAGTGATGCCGACAGGGCCCACTACGAGCAGTACTTC; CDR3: CAISDADRAHYEQYF
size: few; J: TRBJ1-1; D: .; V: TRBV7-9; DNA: TGTGCCAGTACGGGGTCTTTGAACACTGAAGCTTTCTTT; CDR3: CASTGSLNTEAFF
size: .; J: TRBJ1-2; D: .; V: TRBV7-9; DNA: TGTGCCAGCAGCTTAGTGAGGGGAGCTAACTATGGCTACACCTTC; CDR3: CASSLVRGANYGYTF
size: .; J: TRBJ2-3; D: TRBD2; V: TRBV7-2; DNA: TGTGCCAGCAGCTTAGTTAGCGGGGGGGCTTATACAGATACGCAGTATTTT; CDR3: CASSLVSGGAYTDTQYF
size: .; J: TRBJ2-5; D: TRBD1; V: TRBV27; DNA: TGTTCCATCTGGGACAGGGGTTGGAATGAGCAGTACTTC; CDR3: CSIWDRGWNEQYF
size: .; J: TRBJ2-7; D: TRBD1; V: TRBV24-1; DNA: TGTGCCACCAGTGATTCTCGGGACAGGGGTTACGAGCAGTACTTC; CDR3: CATSDSRDRGYEQYF
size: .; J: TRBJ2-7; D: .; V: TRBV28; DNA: TGTGCCAGCAGTTTTCACCCCGTGAGCTCCTACGAGCAGTACTTC; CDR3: CASSFHPVSSYEQYF
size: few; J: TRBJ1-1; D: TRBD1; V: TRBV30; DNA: TGTCCCCCCCCCAACGACAGGGATGATTGCACTGAAGCTTTCTTT; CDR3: CPPPNDRDDCTEAFF
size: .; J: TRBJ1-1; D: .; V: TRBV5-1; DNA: TGCGCCAGCACTACTATAGGCACCAGCCAGAACACTGAAGCTTTCTTT; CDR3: CASTTIGTSQNTEAFF
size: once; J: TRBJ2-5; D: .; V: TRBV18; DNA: TGTGCCAGCTCACCAAATGCCGATGAGCAGTACTTC; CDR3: CASSPNADEQYF
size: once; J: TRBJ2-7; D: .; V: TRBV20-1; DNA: TGCAGTGCTGCAGGGAGCGAGCAGTACTTC; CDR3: CSAAGSEQYF
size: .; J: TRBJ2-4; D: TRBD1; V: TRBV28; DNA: TGTGCCAGCAGCATTGGACAGGGAACAAACATTCAGTACTTC; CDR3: CASSIGQGTNIQYF
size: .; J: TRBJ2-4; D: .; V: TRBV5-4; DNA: TGTGCCAGCAGCCCGGACCTGACGGGCAAAAACATTCAGTACTTC; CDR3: CASSPDLTGKNIQYF
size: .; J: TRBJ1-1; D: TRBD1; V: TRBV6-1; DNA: TGTGCCAGCAGTGACCCCGGGACAGTCAATGAAGCTTTCTTT; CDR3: CASSDPGTVNEAFF
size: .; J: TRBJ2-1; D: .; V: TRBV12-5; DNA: TGTGCTAGTTCTCAAGGGAGCTCCTACGAGCAGTTCTTC; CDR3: CASSQGSSYEQFF
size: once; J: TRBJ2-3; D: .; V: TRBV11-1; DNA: TGTGCCAGCAGCTTAGGAGGGCTAGCGAGCACAGATACGCAGTATTTT; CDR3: CASSLGGLASTDTQYF
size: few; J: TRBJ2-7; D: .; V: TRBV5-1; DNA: TGCGCCAGCAGCAACGGACCGGGGCACGAGCAGTACTTC; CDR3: CASSNGPGHEQYF
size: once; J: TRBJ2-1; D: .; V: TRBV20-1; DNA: TGCAGTGCTAGAGCCGGTGCCCCTGAGCAGTTCTTC; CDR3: CSARAGAPEQFF
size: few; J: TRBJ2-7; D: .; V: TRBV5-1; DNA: TGCGCCAGCAGCTTGTCGGGGCAAGCCGAGCAGTACTTC; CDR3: CASSLSGQAEQYF
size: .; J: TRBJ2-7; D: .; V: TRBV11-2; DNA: TGTGCCAGCATTGGCAGGGAACGCGAGCAGTACTTC; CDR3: CASIGREREQYF
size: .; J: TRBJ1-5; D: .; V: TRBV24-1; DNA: TGTGCCACCAGTGATGGCCGGGGGGATATTCAGCCCCAGCATTTT; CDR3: CATSDGRGDIQPQHF
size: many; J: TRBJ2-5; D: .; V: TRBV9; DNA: TGTGCCAGCAGCGTATTAGGAGGCCAAGAGACCCAGTACTTC; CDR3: CASSVLGGQETQYF
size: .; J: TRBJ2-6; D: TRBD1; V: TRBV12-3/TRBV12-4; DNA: TGTGCCAGCAGTTCTAAACAGGGGGGGGCCAACGTCCTGACTTTC; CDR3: CASSSKQGGANVLTF
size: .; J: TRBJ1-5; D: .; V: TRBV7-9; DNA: TGTGCCAGCAGCCCAAGACAGGAAGGTCAGCCCCAGCATTTT; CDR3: CASSPRQEGQPQHF
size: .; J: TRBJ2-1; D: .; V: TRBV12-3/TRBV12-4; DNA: TGTGCCACCCAGGGGGGGCGGGGGGCCTACAATGAGCAGTTCTTC; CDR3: CATQGGRGAYNEQFF
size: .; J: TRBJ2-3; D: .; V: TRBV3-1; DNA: TGTGCCAGCAGTCGAATCGACCGCACAGATACGCAGTATTTT; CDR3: CASSRIDRTDTQYF
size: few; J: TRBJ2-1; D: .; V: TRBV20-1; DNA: TGCAGTGCTAGGACGAAGGCGGGGAGCTCCTACAATGAGCAGTTCTTC; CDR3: CSARTKAGSSYNEQFF
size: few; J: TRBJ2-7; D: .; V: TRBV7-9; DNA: TGTGCCAGCAGTAAGGACGGAGGCACCTACGAGCAGTACTTC; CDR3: CASSKDGGTYEQYF
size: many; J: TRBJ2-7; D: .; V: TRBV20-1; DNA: TGCAGTGCTACACGGGGGTCTCGCGTACTCTCCTACGAGCAGTACTTC; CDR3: CSATRGSRVLSYEQYF
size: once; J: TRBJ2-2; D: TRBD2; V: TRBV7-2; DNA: TGTGCCAGCAGCCGGACTAGCGGGGGGGCGGTTGGTTCCGGGGAGCTGTTTTTT; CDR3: CASSRTSGGAVGSGELFF
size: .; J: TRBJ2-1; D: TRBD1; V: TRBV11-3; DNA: TGTGCCAGCAGTCGGACAGGGGGTGCATCCAATGAGCAGTTCTTC; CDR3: CASSRTGGASNEQFF
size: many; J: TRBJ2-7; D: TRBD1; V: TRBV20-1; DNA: TGCAGTGCTAGCCGGACAGGGACCTACGAGCAGTACTTC; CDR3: CSASRTGTYEQYF
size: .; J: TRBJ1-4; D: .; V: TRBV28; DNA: TGTGCCAGCATCCCGTCTAGGACGTTGAATGAAAAACTGTTTTTT; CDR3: CASIPSRTLNEKLFF
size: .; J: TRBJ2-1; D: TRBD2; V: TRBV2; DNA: TGTGCCAGCAGTACTACTAGCGGGAGTTACAATGAGCAGTTCTTC; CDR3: CASSTTSGSYNEQFF
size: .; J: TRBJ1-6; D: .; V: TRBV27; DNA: TGTGCCAGCAGTTTCGATAAAAGGGCCAGACGTTCACCCCTCCACTTT; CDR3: CASSFDKRARRSPLHF
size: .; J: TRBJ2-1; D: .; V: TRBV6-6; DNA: TGTGCCAGCAGTTACACGGACCTCAATGAGCAGTTCTTC; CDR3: CASSYTDLNEQFF
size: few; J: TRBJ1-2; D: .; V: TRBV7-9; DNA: TGTGCCAGCAGCCAGGGGCTACAGGGTGACTATGGCTACACCTTC; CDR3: CASSQGLQGDYGYTF
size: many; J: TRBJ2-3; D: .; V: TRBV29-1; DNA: TGCAGCGTCATTAGCGAGATCCTCACAGATACGCAGTATTTT; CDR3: CSVISEILTDTQYF
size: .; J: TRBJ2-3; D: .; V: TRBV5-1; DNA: TGCGCCAGCAGCTTGGATTCCCAGGGTGGTACAGATACGCAGTATTTT; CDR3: CASSLDSQGGTDTQYF